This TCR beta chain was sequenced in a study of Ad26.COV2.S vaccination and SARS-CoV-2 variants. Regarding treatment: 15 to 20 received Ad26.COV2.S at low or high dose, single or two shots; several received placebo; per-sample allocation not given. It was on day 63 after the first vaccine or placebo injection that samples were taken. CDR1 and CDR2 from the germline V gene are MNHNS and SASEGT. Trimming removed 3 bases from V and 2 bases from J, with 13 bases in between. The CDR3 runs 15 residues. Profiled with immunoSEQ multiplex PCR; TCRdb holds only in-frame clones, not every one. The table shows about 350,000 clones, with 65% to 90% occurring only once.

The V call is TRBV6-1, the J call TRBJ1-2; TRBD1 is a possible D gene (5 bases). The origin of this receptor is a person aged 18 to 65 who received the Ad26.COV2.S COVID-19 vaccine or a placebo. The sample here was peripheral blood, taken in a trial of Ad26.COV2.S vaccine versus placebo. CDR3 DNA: TGTGCCAGCAGTGACCCCGGGACGGGCAACTATGGCTACACCTTC. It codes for CASSDPGTGNYGYTF.